Shown below are 20 T cell receptor beta chains from a single sample sequenced in a study of shared clonotypes between healthy human individuals. In the naive CD8 group, cells lacked CD45RO and were positively selected for CCR7, so terminally differentiated effector memory CD45RA+ cells were left out. Data came from immunoSEQ multiplex PCR; TCRdb stores just in-frame clones and leaves some out. The sample gives under 2,000,000 clones, about 95% of which show up once; approximately 1.2% is in the top ten. Sequenced input: naive CD8+ T cells sorted from blood. These receptors all come from a man between 18 and 35 years old in good health.

The V call is TRBV18, the J call TRBJ2-1; TRBD2 matches at 10 bases. V was clipped by 3 bases and J by 9 bases; unmatched bases: 17. The germline gives CDR1 KGHSH, CDR2 LQKENI. The CDR3 is 18 amino acids. DNA for the CDR3: TGTGCCAGCTCACCGGACAGCGGGGGGGCGGTCATGATTCGTGAGCAGTTCTTC. This gives the protein CASSPDSGGAVMIREQFF.

This clone was counted a few times. This same CDR3 is encoded by further DNA sequences in the sample. The chain couples TRBV4-3 to TRBJ2-2; D unresolved. From germline, CDR1 is LGHNA and CDR2 YSLEER. The CDR3 spans 13 residues. V was trimmed by 0 bases and J by 4 bases, leaving 3 bases between them. In nucleotides, the CDR3 is TGCGCCAGCAGCCAAGACCTCACCGGGGAGCTGTTTTTT. As protein: CASSQDLTGELFF.

The chain links TRBV16 to TRBJ1-6, with D tentatively TRBD1 (6 bases). With 3 bases removed from V and 7 bases from J, the gap between germline ends came to 16 bases. The germline CDR1 and CDR2 sequences are KGHSY and FQNENV. This CDR3 has 16 residues. CDR3 nucleotides: TGTGCCAGCAGCCAGTCCCGCGGGGGCGGGAATTCACCCCTCCACTTT. It encodes CASSQSRGGGNSPLHF.

The J gene is TRBJ2-7, the V gene TRBV14, with 8 bases aligning to TRBD1. Germline lookup yields CDR1 SGHDN and CDR2 FVKESK. This CDR3 spans 14 amino acids. V trimming: 3 bases; J trimming: 4 bases; junction bases outside the gene matches: 5. The DNA for the CDR3 is TGTGCCAGCAGCCAGGGACAGGCAAAGTACGAGCAGTACTTC. This codes for CASSQGQAKYEQYF.

The gene calls are TRBV6-5 and TRBJ1-2; the match to TRBD1 covers 10 bases. The CDR3 is 16 residues long. V was clipped by 0 bases and J by 8 bases; unmatched bases: 9. Germline values: CDR1 MNHEY, CDR2 SVGAGI. CDR3 region: CASSYSVTGQGEGYTF. The CDR3 DNA reads TGTGCCAGCAGTTACTCGGTTACTGGACAGGGGGAAGGCTACACCTTC.

The chain carries TRBV6-1 and TRBJ2-7; no reliable D call. The germline V gene encodes CDR1 MNHNS and CDR2 SASEGT. The CDR3 runs 11 residues. V was trimmed by 4 bases and J by 5 bases, leaving 6 bases between them. The CDR3 spells CASSAGHEQYF. The CDR3 region has the DNA TGTGCCAGCAGTGCGGGTCACGAGCAGTACTTC.

Concerning this clone: A much larger clone differs by one base, so this may be a read error. Other DNA sequences of this sample code for an identical CDR3. The chain joins TRBV7-2 to TRBJ2-7; D not resolved. Deletions cut 3 bases from V and 0 bases from J, with 3 bases between. The CDR3 is 12 residues long. The germline CDR1 and CDR2 sequences are SGHTA and FQGNSA. In DNA, the CDR3 is TGTGCCAGCAGCTTGGGCTCCTACGAGCAGTACTTC. Translation gives CASSLGSYEQYF.

Regarding this clone: The identical CDR3 is also encoded by other nucleotide sequences in the sample. The chain links TRBV30 to TRBJ2-3; D unclear. Germline V gene sequence: CDR1 GTSNPN, CDR2 SVGIG (reference sequence). Trimming stripped 3 bases from V and 5 bases from J, with 9 bases between. The CDR3 is 12 amino acids. CDR3: CAWSLLLDTQYF. The CDR3 DNA is TGTGCCTGGAGCCTATTGCTAGATACGCAGTATTTT.

This chain links TRBV27 with TRBJ2-5; 10 bases fit TRBD1. Germline V gives CDR1 MNHEY, CDR2 SMNVEV (reference sequence). This CDR3 has 13 residues. J lost 9 bases, V lost 5 bases, and 6 bases had no gene match. The CDR3 sequence is CASSPGTGVPQYF. CDR3 DNA sequence: TGTGCCAGCAGTCCAGGGACAGGGGTTCCCCAGTACTTC.

This sequence joins TRBV7-9 and TRBJ2-3; TRBD1 matches at 7 bases. V lost 7 bases to trimming and J lost 3 bases; unmatched junction nucleotides: 16. In germline, CDR1 is SEHNR, CDR2 FQNEAQ (reference sequence). The CDR3 contains 17 residues. Written as DNA, the CDR3 is TGTGCCAGCATCGATACCTCCAGGGGGAACTGGACAGATACGCAGTATTTT. Amino acids: CASIDTSRGNWTDTQYF.

As for this clone: This sequence is one base from a far larger clone and is likely a read error. Other DNA sequences in this sample translate to the same CDR3. This chain joins TRBV7-2 and TRBJ2-7; D ambiguous. The CDR3 has 11 amino acids. CDR1 is SGHTA, CDR2 FQGNSA, per germline. Trimming cost V 1 base and J 6 bases, with 4 bases left between them. The CDR3 DNA reads as TGTGCCAGCAGCTTAGGGGTCGAGCAGTACTTC. Protein: CASSLGVEQYF.

To note about this clone: Other DNA sequences in the same sample also yield this CDR3. The chain recombines TRBV13 with TRBJ2-1, with D possibly TRBD2 on 5 matching bases. Trimming took off 3 bases at V and 9 bases at J, with 6 bases between the two ends. The CDR3 totals 11 residues. Germline lookup yields CDR1 PRHDT and CDR2 FYEKMQ (reference sequence). The chain's CDR3 is CASSFRGEQFF. Here the CDR3 DNA reads TGTGCCAGCAGCTTCCGGGGTGAGCAGTTCTTC.

This clone is a singleton in its sample. The chain combines TRBV12-1 with TRBJ1-5; no check of the table's D call, TRBD1, against the DNA was made. TRBV12-1 is reported as a pseudogene. The CDR3 is made up of 16 amino acids. The CDR3 here is CASSRTGGMGHQPQHF. In DNA, the CDR3 is TGTGCCAGCAGCCGGACAGGGGGCATGGGCCATCAGCCCCAGCATTTT.

V and J are TRBV6-5 and TRBJ2-3; 8 bases are shared with TRBD2. CDR1 and CDR2 from the germline V gene are MNHEY and SVGAGI. J gave up 1 base and V 5 bases, and 5 bases lay outside the gene matches. The CDR3 totals 15 residues. The CDR3 region is CASSPERGRTDTQYF. The CDR3 bases are TGTGCCAGCAGTCCAGAGCGGGGGCGCACAGATACGCAGTATTTT.

Points on this clone: At the DNA level, this CDR3 is encoded by other sequences in the same sample as well. The chain couples TRBV5-1 to TRBJ2-7; D is unclear. Trimming stripped 0 bases from V and 4 bases from J, with 8 bases between. Germline V gene sequence: CDR1 SGHRS, CDR2 YFSETQ. This CDR3 is built from 13 residues. CDR3 region: CASSLVEGYEQYF. CDR3 nucleotides: TGCGCCAGCAGCTTGGTCGAAGGGTACGAGCAGTACTTC.

As regards this clone: Other DNA sequences in the sample encode the same CDR3. This chain uses TRBV5-4 with TRBJ2-3; D ambiguous. The V gene lost 0 bases and the J gene lost 0 bases, with 8 bases spanning the gap. Germline lookup yields CDR1 SGHNT and CDR2 YYREEE (reference sequence). The CDR3 runs to 15 residues. The CDR3, as DNA: TGTGCCAGCAGCTTGGCCGGTGCGAGCACAGATACGCAGTATTTT. It translates to CASSLAGASTDTQYF.

This chain joins TRBV4-3 and TRBJ2-7; TRBD2 aligns across 9 bases. This CDR3 is built from 17 residues. After removal of 0 bases from V and 0 bases from J, the junction contained 6 bases not matched to a gene. From germline, CDR1 is LGHNA and CDR2 YSLEER. The CDR3 bases are TGCGCCAGCAGCCAAGATTTCAGACTAGCGGCCTCCTACGAGCAGTACTTC. It encodes CASSQDFRLAASYEQYF.

The chain recombines TRBV6-5 with TRBJ2-3; 8 nucleotides line up with TRBD2. The V gene's germline CDR1 is MNHEY and CDR2 SVGAGI. J lost 2 bases, V lost 2 bases, and 6 bases had no gene match. This CDR3 is built from 16 residues. DNA of the CDR3: TGTGCCAGCAGTTACGTCGCTAGCGGGTACACAGATACGCAGTATTTT. Its translation is CASSYVASGYTDTQYF.

This clone has only a few counts. The rearrangement links TRBV5-1 to TRBJ2-7, with D perhaps matching TRBD2 (5 bases). With 0 bases removed from V and 0 bases from J, the gap between germline ends came to 7 bases. Germline V gives CDR1 SGHRS, CDR2 YFSETQ. This CDR3 comprises 14 residues. The CDR3 nucleotides are TGCGCCAGCAGCTTGGTTACTAGCTCCTACGAGCAGTACTTC. Amino acids: CASSLVTSSYEQYF.

This clone was detected once. This chain connects TRBV4-1 to TRBJ2-2, with D uncertain. This CDR3 is built from 12 residues. V lost 4 bases, J lost 7 bases, and 7 bases lay in between. The germline V gene encodes CDR1 MGHRA and CDR2 YSYEKL. The CDR3 DNA reads TGCGCCAGCAGCCTGAGTAACGGGGAGCTGTTTTTT. Translating gives CASSLSNGELFF.